This TCR beta chain is drawn from a study of radiation and T cells in renal cell carcinoma. The time point here: blood 2 weeks post-SBRT. Treatment specified: 15 Gy SBRT to primary tumor, nephrectomy 4 weeks later. The patient's renal cell carcinoma had clear cell pathology. The study's findings and limits: From baseline, blood top tumor clonotypes peaked at 2 weeks post-radiation.

Regarding this clone: Its antigen is unknown.

Some clones are missing from TCRdb's copy, which holds only in-frame ones; the method was immunoSEQ multiplex PCR. The sample comprises about 150,000 clones, approximately 88% of which are singletons, and 13% rests with the top ten. Trimming took off 3 bases at V and 1 base at J, with 7 bases between the two ends. The V gene's germline CDR1 is MNHNS and CDR2 SASEGT. CDR3 length: 14 residues. The origin of this receptor is a woman in her 50s with renal cell carcinoma. This chain uses TRBV6-1 with TRBJ1-3, with a tentative D call TRBD1 (5 bases). Specimen: blood, collected from a patient whose treatment included radiotherapy and nephrectomy. CDR3 DNA sequence: TGTGCCAGCAGTGACAGGGCTTCTGGAAACACCATATATTTT. Its translation: CASSDRASGNTIYF.